This T cell receptor beta chain derives from a study of blood T cell repertoires in COVID-19. Overall study context: Sites across the United States, Italy and Spain contributed samples from acute and convalescent COVID-19. T cells, B-cell-depleted T cells, or PBMCs provided the cDNA or gDNA that served as material.

This clone showed up just a few times. CDR3 length equals 14 residues. Germline assignment: CDR1 MNHEY and CDR2 SVGAGI. Trimming at V came to 6 bases and at J to 7 bases, leaving 7 bases not matched to a gene. As handled by the study authors: Counts of nucleated cells, estimated from reference gene primer amplification, were obtained. TCRdb's table, derived via immunoSEQ multiplex PCR, lists solely in-frame clones and lacks some. V and J calls and clone size follow that table, whereas D and trimming were derived from the DNA. The sample contains under 250,000 clones, 83% of which appear only once. This TCR was recovered from a woman between 45 and 65 years old with acute or convalescent COVID-19. Sequenced input: peripheral blood. This chain uses TRBV6-5 with TRBJ2-1; 9 nucleotides line up with TRBD1. The CDR3 DNA sequence: TGTGCCAGCAGCGAGAGGACAGGGGTGAATGAGCAGTTCTTC. The encoded protein is CASSERTGVNEQFF.